This T cell receptor (beta chain) is from a study of cytomegalovirus exposure and HLA in healthy donors. Study-wide results and limits: Immune exposure information comprised only CMV serostatus. An ancestry cluster, one associated with Asian ancestry, reportedly showed fewer N-insertions than the approximately 720-donor mean in a later analysis. When the data were analyzed later, several of the most significant clusters appeared to be linked to common viral pathogens. As a later analysis showed, a missense DCLRE1C variant was linked to trimming of TCR beta V- and J-genes.

Details on this clone: Its antigen remains unknown.

CDR1 and CDR2 from the germline V gene are SQVTM and ANQGSEA. V dropped 8 bases and J dropped 7; count of bases not matched to a gene: 11. This CDR3 contains 13 residues. PCR amplification relied on 60 Vbeta primers (plus 13 Jbeta primers). The assay was immunoSEQ multiplex PCR, and TCRdb's table has in-frame clones only and misses some. Here the sample spans 150,000 to 200,000 clones, over 75% being singletons. This clonotype originated in a woman aged 45-65 years in good health and CMV-seronegative. Sequenced: PBMCs. The chain employs TRBV29-1 and TRBJ2-3; 8 positions agree with TRBD1. CDR3 protein: CSTFGQGGYTQYF. In DNA, the CDR3 is TGCAGCACTTTCGGACAGGGCGGGTATACGCAGTATTTT.